The 14 T cell receptor beta chains given below trace back to one sample, sequenced in a study of blood T cell repertoires in COVID-19. Assay used: immunoSEQ multiplex PCR; TCRdb lists only in-frame clones, some missing. The sample has about 170,000 clones, approximately 92% seen once. Sequencing was done on a sample of peripheral blood. The source is a woman in her forties or fifties with acute or convalescent COVID-19.

V gene TRBV18 combines with J gene TRBJ2-5; possible D gene TRBD1, 6 bases. Trimming took 3 bases from V and 3 from J, leaving 8 bases between them. The V gene's germline CDR1 is KGHSH and CDR2 LQKENI. This CDR3 contains 13 residues. The CDR3 coding sequence is TGTGCCAGCTCACCGAGGACAGAAGAGACCCAGTACTTC. It codes for CASSPRTEETQYF.

This chain uses TRBV28 with TRBJ1-1; D remains ambiguous. The CDR3 totals 13 residues. V gave up 3 bases and J gave up 8 bases, with 13 bases separating them. Germline CDR1 reads MDHEN; CDR2 reads SYDVKM. CDR3 nucleotide sequence: TGTGCCAGCAGTTTTGGAGGGATAAGAGAAGCTTTCTTT. It yields the protein CASSFGGIREAFF.

The V and J genes are TRBV5-1 and TRBJ2-2, with D uncertain. V was shortened by 5 bases and J by 6 bases, with 11 bases between the two germline ends. The CDR3 consists of 13 residues. The germline V gene has CDR1 SGHRS and CDR2 YFSETQ. In DNA form, the CDR3 reads TGCGCCAGCAGACCCGGAGAACCCGGGGAGCTGTTTTTT. Translated: CASRPGEPGELFF.

CDR3 protein: CASSDGFSTFYGYTF. In DNA form, the CDR3 reads TGTGCCAGCAGTGACGGATTCTCGACTTTCTATGGCTACACCTTC. The V and J genes are TRBV25-1 and TRBJ1-2; the D is unclear. The CDR3 totals 15 residues. V was pared by 3 bases and J by 4 bases, with 15 bases between. Germline V gene sequence: CDR1 MGHDK, CDR2 SYGVNS.

The chain combines TRBV25-1 with TRBJ1-3, with 7 bases matching TRBD1. This CDR3 comprises 15 residues. With 6 bases clipped from V and 0 bases from J, the junction kept 5 bases outside the gene matches. Germline V gene lookup returns CDR1 MGHDK and CDR2 SYGVNS. The CDR3 sequence: CASSPQGLSGNTIYF. The CDR3 bases are TGTGCCAGCAGCCCACAGGGGCTCTCTGGAAACACCATATATTTT.

Remarks on this clone: Other nucleotide sequences from this sample produce the same CDR3. The chain has TRBV7-9 and TRBJ1-1; TRBD1 matches 8 bases. Germline values: CDR1 SEHNR, CDR2 FQNEAQ (reference sequence). J lost 3 bases, V lost 6 bases, and 3 bases had no gene match. The CDR3 length is 13 residues. The CDR3 region is CASSPTGDTEAFF. CDR3 nucleotide sequence: TGTGCCAGCAGTCCGACAGGGGACACTGAAGCTTTCTTT.

The chain uses TRBV5-4 and TRBJ2-2, with 10 nucleotides matching TRBD1. Germline lookup yields CDR1 SGHNT and CDR2 YYREEE (reference sequence). This CDR3 comprises 16 residues. The trim removed 4 bases at V and 0 bases at J, leaving 3 bases unmatched. As DNA, the CDR3 is TGTGCCAGCAGCCCAGGACAGGGGGCGAACACCGGGGAGCTGTTTTTT. As protein: CASSPGQGANTGELFF. The full variable domain, completed using reference TRBV5-4 and TRBJ2-2, is ETGVTQSPTHLIKTRGQQVTLRCSSQSGHNTVSWYQQALGQGPQFIFQYYREEENGRGNFPPRFSGLQFPNYSSELNVNALELDDSALYLCASSPGQGANTGELFFGEGSRLTVL.

This clone was counted once. The rearrangement links TRBV27 to TRBJ2-7; TRBD1 matches at 10 bases. With V trimmed by 6 bases and J by 4 bases, 12 bases remained unmatched. Germline CDR1 is MNHEY and CDR2 is SMNVEV (reference sequence). The CDR3 consists of 16 residues. The CDR3 DNA is TGTGCCAGCAGATCCCACTCCGGGACAGGGGTTTACGAGCAGTACTTC. Translating gives CASRSHSGTGVYEQYF.

The V and J genes are TRBV6-6 and TRBJ2-7; TRBD1 agrees at 7 bases. The CDR3 consists of 15 residues. Germline V gene data show CDR1 as MNHNY and CDR2 as SVGAGI (reference sequence). With 6 bases clipped from V and 2 bases from J, the junction kept 10 bases outside the gene matches. The CDR3 spells CASRPEGAYAYEQYF. The CDR3 DNA reads TGTGCCAGCAGACCTGAGGGGGCCTACGCCTACGAGCAGTACTTC.

As concerns this clone: The sample has other DNA sequences that encode this CDR3 too. The CDR3 loop is CASSLGTGDEQFF. The CDR3 DNA sequence: TGTGCCAGCAGCCTGGGGACAGGTGACGAGCAGTTCTTC. This chain joins TRBV27 and TRBJ2-1, with 8 bases lining up with TRBD1. This CDR3 has 13 residues. Trimming cost V 6 bases and J 10 bases; bases outside gene matches: 8. Per germline, CDR1 MNHEY and CDR2 SMNVEV (reference sequence).

The gene calls are TRBV7-9 and TRBJ2-7; 7 bases are a match to TRBD2. The ends lost 5 bases at V and 6 bases at J; junction bases unmatched: 7. Germline V lookup: CDR1 SEHNR, CDR2 FQNEAQ (reference sequence). This CDR3 contains 13 residues. In nucleotides, the CDR3 is TGTGCCAGCAGCGCACCTGGGGGGGGCGAGCAGTACTTC. Its protein is CASSAPGGGEQYF.

The chain recombines TRBV5-1 with TRBJ1-3, with 7 bases matching TRBD1. This CDR3 is 17 amino acids long. The trim removed 1 base at V and 0 bases at J, leaving 7 bases unmatched. The germline CDR1 and CDR2 sequences are SGHRS and YFSETQ. The CDR3 DNA follows: TGCGCCAGCAGCTTGAGGGACAGAGGAACCTCTGGAAACACCATATATTTT. As protein: CASSLRDRGTSGNTIYF.

This chain connects TRBV10-3 to TRBJ1-4; D remains unclear. The germline gives CDR1 ENHRY, CDR2 SYGVKD. The CDR3 covers 14 residues. The ends were cut back, 4 bases at V and 2 bases at J, with 8 bases in the middle. The CDR3 here is CAISAGLTNEKLFF. CDR3 nucleotides: TGTGCCATCAGTGCTGGACTGACTAATGAAAAACTGTTTTTT.

This CDR3 reads CASSGGTGGYTF. The DNA of the CDR3 is TGTGCCAGCAGCGGCGGGACGGGCGGCTACACCTTC. The chain joins TRBV7-3 to TRBJ1-2, with D maybe TRBD1 (5 bases). Germline CDR1 reads SGHTA; CDR2 reads FQGTGA. This CDR3 is 12 amino acids long. V was cut by 5 bases and J by 8 bases, with 12 bases left in between. Filled out from reference TRBV7-3 and TRBJ1-2, the complete variable domain reads GAGVSQTPSNKVTEKGKYVELRCDPISGHTALYWYRQSLGQGPEFLIYFQGTGAADDSGLPNDRFFAVRPEGSVSTLKIQRTERGDSAVYLCASSGGTGGYTFGSGTRLTVV.